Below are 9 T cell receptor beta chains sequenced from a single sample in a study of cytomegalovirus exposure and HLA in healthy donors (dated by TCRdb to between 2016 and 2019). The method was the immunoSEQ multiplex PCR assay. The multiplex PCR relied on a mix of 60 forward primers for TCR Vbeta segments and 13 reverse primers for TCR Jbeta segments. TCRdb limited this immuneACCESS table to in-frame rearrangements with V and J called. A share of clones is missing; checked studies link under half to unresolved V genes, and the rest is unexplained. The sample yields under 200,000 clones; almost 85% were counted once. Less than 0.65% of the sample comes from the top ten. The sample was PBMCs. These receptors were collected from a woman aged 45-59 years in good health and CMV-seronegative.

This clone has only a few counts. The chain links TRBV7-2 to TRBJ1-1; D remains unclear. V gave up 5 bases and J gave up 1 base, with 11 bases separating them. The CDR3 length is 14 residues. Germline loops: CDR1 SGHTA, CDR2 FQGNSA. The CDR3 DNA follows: TGTGCCAGCAGCCGGCAGGTGTCGAACACTGAAGCTTTCTTT. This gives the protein CASSRQVSNTEAFF.

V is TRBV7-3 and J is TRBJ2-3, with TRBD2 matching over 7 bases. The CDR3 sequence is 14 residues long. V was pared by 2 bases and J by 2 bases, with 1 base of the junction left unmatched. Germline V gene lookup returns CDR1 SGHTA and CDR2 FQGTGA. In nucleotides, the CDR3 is TGTGCCAGCAGCTTAGGGGACTACACAGATACGCAGTATTTT. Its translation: CASSLGDYTDTQYF.

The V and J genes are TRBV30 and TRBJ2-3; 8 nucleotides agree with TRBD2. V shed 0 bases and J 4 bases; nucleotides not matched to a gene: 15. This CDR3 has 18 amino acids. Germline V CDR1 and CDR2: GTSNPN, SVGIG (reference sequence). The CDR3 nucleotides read TGTGCCTGGAGTGTAAGGAGTCGAGCGGGAGCTCGCGCAGATACGCAGTATTTT. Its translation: CAWSVRSRAGARADTQYF.

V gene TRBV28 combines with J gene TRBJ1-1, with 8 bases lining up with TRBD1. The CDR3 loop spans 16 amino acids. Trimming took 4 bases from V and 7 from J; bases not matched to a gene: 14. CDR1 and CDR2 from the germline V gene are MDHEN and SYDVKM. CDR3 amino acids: CASSSPQQGEIGEAFF. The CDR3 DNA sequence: TGTGCCAGCAGTTCGCCACAACAGGGGGAAATAGGTGAAGCTTTCTTT.

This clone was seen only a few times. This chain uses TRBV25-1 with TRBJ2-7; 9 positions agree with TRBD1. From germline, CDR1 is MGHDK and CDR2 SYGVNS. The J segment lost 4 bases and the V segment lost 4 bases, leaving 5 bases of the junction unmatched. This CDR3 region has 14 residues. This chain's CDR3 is CASSAHRGRYEQYF. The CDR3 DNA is TGTGCCAGCAGTGCCCACAGGGGGCGGTACGAGCAGTACTTC.

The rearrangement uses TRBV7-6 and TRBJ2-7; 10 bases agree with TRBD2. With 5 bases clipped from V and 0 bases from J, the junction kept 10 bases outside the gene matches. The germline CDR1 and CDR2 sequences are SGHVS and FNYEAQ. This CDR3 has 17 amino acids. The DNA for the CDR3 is TGTGCCAGCAGCCCGGGACCCGGACTAGCGGCCTCCTACGAGCAGTACTTC. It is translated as CASSPGPGLAASYEQYF.

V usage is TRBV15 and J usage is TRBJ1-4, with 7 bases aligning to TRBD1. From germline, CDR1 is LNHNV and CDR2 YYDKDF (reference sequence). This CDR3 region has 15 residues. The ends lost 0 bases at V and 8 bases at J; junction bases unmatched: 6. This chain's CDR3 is CATSRDRIRGEKLFF. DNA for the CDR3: TGTGCCACCAGCAGAGATCGTATCAGGGGGGAAAAACTGTTTTTT.

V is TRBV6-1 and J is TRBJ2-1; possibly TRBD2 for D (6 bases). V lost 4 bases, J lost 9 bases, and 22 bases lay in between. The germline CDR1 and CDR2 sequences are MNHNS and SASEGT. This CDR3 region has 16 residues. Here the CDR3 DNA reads TGTGCCAGCAGTGTTGGGGGAGGCTCCGGGGGTAGTGAGCAGTTCTTC. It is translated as CASSVGGGSGGSEQFF.

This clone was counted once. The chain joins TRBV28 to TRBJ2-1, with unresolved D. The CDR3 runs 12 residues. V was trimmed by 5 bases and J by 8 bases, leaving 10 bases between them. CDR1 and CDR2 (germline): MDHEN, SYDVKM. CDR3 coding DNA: TGTGCCAGCAGTATTTCTAGTTATGAGCAGTTCTTC. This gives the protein CASSISSYEQFF. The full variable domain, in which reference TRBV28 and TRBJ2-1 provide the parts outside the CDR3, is DVKVTQSSRYLVKRTGEKVFLECVQDMDHENMFWYRQDPGLGLRLIYFSYDVKMKEKGDIPEGYSVSREKKERFSLILESASTNQTSMYLCASSISSYEQFFGPGTRLTVL.